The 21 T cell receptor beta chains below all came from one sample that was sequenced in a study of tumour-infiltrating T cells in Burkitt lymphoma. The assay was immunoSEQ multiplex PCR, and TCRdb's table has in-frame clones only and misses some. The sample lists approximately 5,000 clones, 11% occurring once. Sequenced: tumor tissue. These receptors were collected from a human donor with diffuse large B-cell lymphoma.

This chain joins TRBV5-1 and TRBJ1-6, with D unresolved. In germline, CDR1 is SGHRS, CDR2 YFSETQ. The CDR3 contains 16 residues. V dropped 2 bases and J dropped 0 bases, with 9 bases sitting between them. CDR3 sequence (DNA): TGCGCCAGCAGCTTTTTGATAAGCTCCTATAATTCACCCCTCCACTTT. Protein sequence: CASSFLISSYNSPLHF.

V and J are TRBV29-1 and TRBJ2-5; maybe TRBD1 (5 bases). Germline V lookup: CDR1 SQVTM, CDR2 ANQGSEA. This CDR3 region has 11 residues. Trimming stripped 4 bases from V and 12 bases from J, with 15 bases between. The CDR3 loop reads CSVGQGGLEYF. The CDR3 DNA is TGCAGCGTTGGGCAGGGTGGGTTGGAGTACTTC.

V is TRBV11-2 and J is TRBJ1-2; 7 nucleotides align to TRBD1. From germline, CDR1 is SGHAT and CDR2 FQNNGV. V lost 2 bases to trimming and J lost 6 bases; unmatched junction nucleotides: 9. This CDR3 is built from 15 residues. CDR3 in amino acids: CASSLKATGNDGYTF. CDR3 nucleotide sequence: TGTGCCAGCAGCTTAAAAGCGACAGGGAACGATGGCTACACCTTC. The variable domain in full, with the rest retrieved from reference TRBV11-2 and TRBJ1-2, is EAGVAQSPRYKIIEKRQSVAFWCNPISGHATLYWYQQILGQGPKLLIQFQNNGVVDDSQLPKDRFSAERLKGVDSTLKIQPAKLEDSAVYLCASSLKATGNDGYTFGSGTRLTVV.

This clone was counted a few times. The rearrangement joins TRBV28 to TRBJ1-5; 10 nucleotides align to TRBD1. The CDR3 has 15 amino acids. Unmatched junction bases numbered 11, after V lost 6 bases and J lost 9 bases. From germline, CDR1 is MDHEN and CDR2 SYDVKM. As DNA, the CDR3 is TGTGCCAGCAGAGCCGGGACAGGGGTCACCGGGCCCCAGCATTTT. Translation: CASRAGTGVTGPQHF.

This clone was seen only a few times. The CDR3 spells CASSLRPGPVNEQFF. The CDR3 coding sequence is TGCGCCAGCAGCTTACGACCGGGGCCCGTAAATGAGCAGTTCTTC. The chain employs TRBV5-1 and TRBJ2-1, with D perhaps being TRBD1 or TRBD2 (5 bases each). The CDR3 runs 15 residues. CDR1 SGHRS and CDR2 YFSETQ come from the germline V gene. The V end was cut by 2 bases, the J end by 7 bases, with 16 bases between.

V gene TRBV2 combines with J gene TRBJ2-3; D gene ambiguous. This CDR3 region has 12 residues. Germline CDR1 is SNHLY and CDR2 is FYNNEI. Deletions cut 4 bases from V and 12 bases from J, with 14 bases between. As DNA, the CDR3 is TGTGCCAGCAGTGGTACCCCCGCGTCCCAGTATTTT. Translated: CASSGTPASQYF.

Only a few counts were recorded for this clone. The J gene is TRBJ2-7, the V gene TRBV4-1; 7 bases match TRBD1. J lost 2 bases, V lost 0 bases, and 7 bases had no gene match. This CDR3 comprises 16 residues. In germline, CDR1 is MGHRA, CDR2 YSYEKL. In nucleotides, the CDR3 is TGCGCCAGCAGCCAAGATATACAGGGGTTCACCTACGAGCAGTACTTC. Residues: CASSQDIQGFTYEQYF.

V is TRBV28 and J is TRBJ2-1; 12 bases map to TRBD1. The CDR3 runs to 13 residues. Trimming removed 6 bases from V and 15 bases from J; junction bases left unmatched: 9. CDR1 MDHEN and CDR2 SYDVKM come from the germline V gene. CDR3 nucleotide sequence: TGTGCCAGCAGATGGGACAGGGGGCGCCTATGGTTCTTC. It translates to CASRWDRGRLWFF.

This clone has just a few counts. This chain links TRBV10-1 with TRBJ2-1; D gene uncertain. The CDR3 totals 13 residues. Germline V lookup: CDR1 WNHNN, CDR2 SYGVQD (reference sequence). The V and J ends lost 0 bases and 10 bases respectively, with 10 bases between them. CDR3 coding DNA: TGCGCCAGCAGTGAGTCCTGGGTTTCGGAGCAGTTCTTC. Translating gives CASSESWVSEQFF.

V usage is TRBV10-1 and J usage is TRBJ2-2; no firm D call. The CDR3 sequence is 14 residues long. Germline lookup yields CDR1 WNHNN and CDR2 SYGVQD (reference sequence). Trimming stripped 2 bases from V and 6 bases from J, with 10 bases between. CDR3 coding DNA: TGCGCCAGCAGTGAGATGGTATTAGCCGGGGAGCTGTTTTTT. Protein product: CASSEMVLAGELFF.

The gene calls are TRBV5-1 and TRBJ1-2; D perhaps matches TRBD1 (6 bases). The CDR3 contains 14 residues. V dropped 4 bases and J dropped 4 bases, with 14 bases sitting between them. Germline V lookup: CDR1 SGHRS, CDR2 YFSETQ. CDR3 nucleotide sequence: TGCGCCAGCAGCCTTAGCAGGGGCACCTATGGCTACACCTTC. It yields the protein CASSLSRGTYGYTF.

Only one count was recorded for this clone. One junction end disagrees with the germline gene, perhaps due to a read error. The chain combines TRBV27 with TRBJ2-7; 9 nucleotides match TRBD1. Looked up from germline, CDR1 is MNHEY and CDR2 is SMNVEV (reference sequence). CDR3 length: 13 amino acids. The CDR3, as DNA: TGTGCCAGCAGTTCTATACAGGGGGCCCCCGTGTCCTTC. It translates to CASSSIQGAPVSF.

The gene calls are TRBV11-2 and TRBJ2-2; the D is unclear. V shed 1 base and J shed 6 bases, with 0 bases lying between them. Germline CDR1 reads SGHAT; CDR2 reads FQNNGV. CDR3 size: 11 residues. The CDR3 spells CASSLAGELFF. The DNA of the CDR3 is TGTGCCAGCAGCTTAGCCGGGGAGCTGTTTTTT.

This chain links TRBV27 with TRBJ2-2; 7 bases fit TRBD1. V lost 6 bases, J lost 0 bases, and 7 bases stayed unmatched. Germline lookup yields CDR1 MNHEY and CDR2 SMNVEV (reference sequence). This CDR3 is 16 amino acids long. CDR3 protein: CASSPWTGANTGELFF. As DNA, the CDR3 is TGTGCCAGCAGCCCCTGGACAGGAGCGAACACCGGGGAGCTGTTTTTT.

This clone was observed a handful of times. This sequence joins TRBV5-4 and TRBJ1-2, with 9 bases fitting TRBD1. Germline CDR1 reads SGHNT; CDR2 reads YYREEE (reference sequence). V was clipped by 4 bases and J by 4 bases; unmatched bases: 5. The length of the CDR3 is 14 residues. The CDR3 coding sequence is TGTGCCAGCAGCCCGGACAGGGGAGTCTATGGCTACACCTTC. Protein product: CASSPDRGVYGYTF. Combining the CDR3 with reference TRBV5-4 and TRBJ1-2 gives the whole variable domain ETGVTQSPTHLIKTRGQQVTLRCSSQSGHNTVSWYQQALGQGPQFIFQYYREEENGRGNFPPRFSGLQFPNYSSELNVNALELDDSALYLCASSPDRGVYGYTFGSGTRLTVV.

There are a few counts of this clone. The CDR3 DNA is TGTGCCAGCAGCCTGGCCGGGGGACAGAACTACGAGCAGTACTTC. Protein sequence: CASSLAGGQNYEQYF. The chain combines TRBV5-4 with TRBJ2-7, with D tentatively TRBD1 (7 bases). Per germline, CDR1 SGHNT and CDR2 YYREEE (reference sequence). There are 15 residues in the CDR3. Trimming cost V 4 bases and J 3 bases, with 17 bases left between them.

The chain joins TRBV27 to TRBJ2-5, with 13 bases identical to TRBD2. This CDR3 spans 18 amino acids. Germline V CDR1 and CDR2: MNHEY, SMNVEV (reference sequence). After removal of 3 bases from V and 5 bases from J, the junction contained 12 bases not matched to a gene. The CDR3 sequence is CASSFRLAGGINGETQYF. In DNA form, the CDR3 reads TGTGCCAGCAGTTTTAGACTAGCGGGGGGAATAAACGGGGAGACCCAGTACTTC.

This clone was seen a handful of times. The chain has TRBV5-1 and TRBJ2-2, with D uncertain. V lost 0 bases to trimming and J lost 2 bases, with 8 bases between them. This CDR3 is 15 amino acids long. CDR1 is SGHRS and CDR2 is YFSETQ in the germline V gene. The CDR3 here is CASSLGRPNTGELFF. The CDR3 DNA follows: TGCGCCAGCAGCTTGGGGAGACCTAACACCGGGGAGCTGTTTTTT.

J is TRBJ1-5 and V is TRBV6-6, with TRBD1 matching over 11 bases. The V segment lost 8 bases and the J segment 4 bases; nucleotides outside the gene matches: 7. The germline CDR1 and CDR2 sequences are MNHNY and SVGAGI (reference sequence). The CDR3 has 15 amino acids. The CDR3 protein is CASRGTGGGNQPQHF. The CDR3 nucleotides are TGTGCCAGCCGCGGGACAGGGGGAGGAAATCAGCCCCAGCATTTT.

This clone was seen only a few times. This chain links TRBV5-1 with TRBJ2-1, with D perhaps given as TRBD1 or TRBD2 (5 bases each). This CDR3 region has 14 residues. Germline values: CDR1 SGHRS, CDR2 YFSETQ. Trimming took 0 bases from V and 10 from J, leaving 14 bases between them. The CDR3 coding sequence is TGCGCCAGCAGCTTGGAGTTTTGGGGCGGGGAGCAGTTCTTC. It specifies CASSLEFWGGEQFF.

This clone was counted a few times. The CDR3 DNA follows: TGTGCCAGCAGCCACTACGGGATGGACAATTCACCCCTCCACTTT. This encodes CASSHYGMDNSPLHF. This rearrangement joins TRBV4-2 to TRBJ1-6; no definite D call. Germline V gives CDR1 LGHNA, CDR2 YNFKEQ. This CDR3 region has 15 residues. V was pared by 3 bases and J by 7 bases, with 13 bases between.